This T cell receptor beta chain emerged from a study of shared clonotypes between healthy human individuals. Study-wide points: Clonotype sharing among the donors was expected to vary with sequencing depth.

For sorted subsets, about 190 ng DNA per replicate equaled tens of thousands of T cell genomes. The table came from immunoSEQ multiplex PCR; TCRdb's copy has only in-frame clones and leaves some out. Of roughly 530,000 clones listed, 90% to 96% are singletons. The ends lost 8 bases at V and 0 bases at J; junction bases unmatched: 7. The CDR3 length is 14 residues. Germline V gene data show CDR1 as MNHEY and CDR2 as SMNVEV (reference sequence). Points on this clone: Antigen specificity is unknown.

This chain uses TRBV27 with TRBJ2-7; 7 bases fit TRBD2. The TCR was taken from a woman aged 30 to 39 in good health. Sequenced sample: naive CD4+ T cells sorted from blood. Subset in this sample: CD45RA+ positively selected. The CDR3 DNA sequence: TGTGCCAGCGGGCTGGGAGGGAGCTCCTACGAGCAGTACTTC. Translation gives CASGLGGSSYEQYF.